A single sample gave rise to the 25 T cell receptor beta chains below, sequenced in a study of Ad26.COV2.S vaccination and SARS-CoV-2 variants. Described treatment: 15 to 20 received Ad26.COV2.S at low or high dose, single or two shots; about 5 received placebo; per-sample allocation not given. After the first vaccine or placebo injection, samples were drawn on day 63. Data came from immunoSEQ multiplex PCR; TCRdb stores just in-frame clones and leaves some out. The top ten clones hold 3.6% of a sample with about 420,000 clones, roughly 90% of them seen once. This specimen was peripheral blood, taken in a trial of Ad26.COV2.S vaccine versus placebo. The receptors originated from a person between 18 and 59 years old who received the Ad26.COV2.S COVID-19 vaccine or a placebo.

This clone was picked up one time. V and J are TRBV28 and TRBJ1-4; 10 bases map to TRBD1. Germline CDR1 and CDR2: MDHEN and SYDVKM. With V trimmed by 5 bases and J by 8 bases, 8 bases remained unmatched. The CDR3 runs 15 residues. In DNA form, the CDR3 reads TGTGCCAGCAGTACCGGGACAGGGGATAAAGAAAAACTGTTTTTT. It specifies CASSTGTGDKEKLFF.

The genes are TRBV5-1 and TRBJ2-6; TRBD1 aligns across 8 bases. From germline, CDR1 is SGHRS and CDR2 YFSETQ. V trimming: 1 base; J trimming: 0 bases; junction bases outside the gene matches: 3. The length of the CDR3 is 17 residues. In nucleotides, the CDR3 is TGCGCCAGCAGCTTGCAGGGGGCACGCTCTGGGGCCAACGTCCTGACTTTC. Translated, it gives CASSLQGARSGANVLTF.

This clone turned up a few times. The rearrangement links TRBV7-2 to TRBJ2-3; 7 nucleotides line up with TRBD1. Germline CDR1 SGHTA, CDR2 FQGNSA. The CDR3 has 15 amino acids. With 5 bases clipped from V and 6 bases from J, the junction kept 11 bases outside the gene matches. For the CDR3, the DNA is TGTGCCAGCAGCGGGCGAGGGGGCGGAGCTGATACGCAGTATTTT. Translated: CASSGRGGGADTQYF.

This chain uses TRBV29-1 with TRBJ2-2; D unclear. The CDR3 runs to 11 residues. The germline V and J ends were trimmed by 1 base and 7 bases, with 4 bases remaining between them. Germline V gene sequence: CDR1 SQVTM, CDR2 ANQGSEA. CDR3 loop: CSVEVDGELFF. The CDR3, as DNA: TGCAGCGTTGAAGTGGACGGGGAGCTGTTTTTT.

The CDR3 loop reads CASSYGAGNKEGNTIYF. CDR3 bases: TGTGCCAGCAGTTACGGTGCCGGCAACAAGGAAGGAAACACCATATATTTT. V is TRBV6-2 or TRBV6-3 and J is TRBJ1-3; D unclear. The CDR3 spans 17 residues. The germline gives CDR1 MNHEY, CDR2 SVGEGT. Trimming removed 2 bases from V and 4 bases from J, with 18 bases in between.

The V call is TRBV18, the J call TRBJ2-3, with 7 positions matching TRBD1. This CDR3 has 15 residues. Germline V lookup: CDR1 KGHSH, CDR2 LQKENI. V shed 3 bases and J 3 bases; nucleotides not matched to a gene: 6. The chain's CDR3 is CASSPKDRLTDTQYF. CDR3 coding DNA: TGTGCCAGCTCACCCAAGGACAGGTTAACAGATACGCAGTATTTT.

The V call is TRBV3-1 (or the pseudogene TRBV3-2), the J call TRBJ1-5, with D tentatively TRBD1 (5 bases). Trimming removed 1 base from V and 4 bases from J, with 11 bases in between. CDR1 is LGHDT, CDR2 YNNKEL, per germline (reference sequence). This CDR3 is built from 15 residues. CDR3 sequence: CASSQGRQLNQPQHF. The CDR3 DNA reads as TGTGCCAGCAGCCAAGGACGACAGTTAAATCAGCCCCAGCATTTT.

This sequence joins TRBV7-2 and TRBJ2-7, with a possible D match to TRBD2 (6 bases). Germline values: CDR1 SGHTA, CDR2 FQGNSA. Trimming took 2 bases from V and 3 from J, leaving 11 bases between them. This CDR3 spans 14 amino acids. The CDR3 DNA follows: TGTGCCAGCAGCTTACTATCGACTAGCTACGAGCAGTACTTC. It encodes CASSLLSTSYEQYF.

The CDR3 region has the DNA TGTGCCAGCAGTGGCGGCCCAGACTATGGCTACACCTTC. Its protein product is CASSGGPDYGYTF. The chain couples TRBV5-4 to TRBJ1-2, with D uncertain. The CDR3 is 13 amino acids. Between the trimmed V and J ends, which lost 5 bases and 3 bases, there was a span of 11 bases. From germline, CDR1 is SGHNT and CDR2 YYREEE (reference sequence). Full variable domain (missing parts from reference TRBV5-4 and TRBJ1-2): ETGVTQSPTHLIKTRGQQVTLRCSSQSGHNTVSWYQQALGQGPQFIFQYYREEENGRGNFPPRFSGLQFPNYSSELNVNALELDDSALYLCASSGGPDYGYTFGSGTRLTVV.

This clone was recorded only once. The chain employs TRBV11-2 and TRBJ1-2, with D unclear. CDR1 and CDR2 from the germline V gene are SGHAT and FQNNGV. Deletions cut 4 bases from V and 6 bases from J, with 9 bases between. CDR3 size: 12 residues. CDR3 sequence reads: CASSYEGDGYTF. The CDR3, as DNA: TGTGCCAGCAGCTACGAGGGAGATGGCTACACCTTC.

V usage is TRBV7-6 and J usage is TRBJ2-7; D might be TRBD2 (5 bases). CDR3 length equals 15 residues. The germline gives CDR1 SGHVS, CDR2 FNYEAQ. The germline V and J ends were trimmed by 3 bases and 5 bases, with 17 bases remaining between them. CDR3 sequence: CASSFSSGWSHEQYF. CDR3 bases: TGTGCCAGCAGCTTCTCTTCGGGATGGTCCCACGAGCAGTACTTC.

The CDR3 DNA sequence: TGTGCCAGCAGTTTACGGGAAGAGACCCAGTACTTC. The encoded protein is CASSLREETQYF. The chain is built from TRBV12-3 or TRBV12-4 and TRBJ2-5; D unclear. The CDR3 totals 12 residues. The V end lost 2 bases, the J end lost 3 bases, and 4 bases lay between the germline ends.

The rearrangement uses TRBV3-1 (or the pseudogene TRBV3-2) and TRBJ1-2, with D possibly being TRBD1 (5 bases). The CDR3 consists of 13 residues. Germline CDR1 is LGHDT and CDR2 is YNNKEL (reference sequence). Between the trimmed V and J ends, which lost 5 bases and 2 bases, there was a span of 9 bases. Written as DNA, the CDR3 is TGTGCCAGCAGCGGGGACGGAAACTATGGCTACACCTTC. Protein sequence: CASSGDGNYGYTF.

This rearrangement joins TRBV7-2 to TRBJ1-2; D perhaps matches TRBD1 (5 bases). This CDR3 contains 14 residues. Per the germline V gene, CDR1 is SGHTA and CDR2 is FQGNSA. V lost 1 base to trimming and J lost 2 bases, with 8 bases between them. CDR3 protein: CASSLGRANYGYTF. CDR3 nucleotide sequence: TGTGCCAGCAGCTTAGGCAGGGCCAACTATGGCTACACCTTC.

The chain is built from TRBV12-5 and TRBJ1-3; D ambiguous. Trimming left V 0 bases short and J 2 bases short, with 11 bases between. CDR3 length equals 16 residues. The germline V gene has CDR1 LGHNT and CDR2 FRNRAP. The CDR3 DNA is TGTGCTAGTGGTTTGGTGAGCAGCACAACTGGAAACACCATATATTTT. Its translation is CASGLVSSTTGNTIYF.

The V and J genes are TRBV7-2 and TRBJ2-7; 10 bases fit TRBD1. Germline CDR1 reads SGHTA; CDR2 reads FQGNSA. There are 16 residues in the CDR3. J lost 4 bases, V lost 3 bases, and 9 bases had no gene match. The CDR3 loop is CASSLGRTGGPYEQYF. The CDR3 region has the DNA TGTGCCAGCAGCTTGGGGAGGACAGGGGGGCCATACGAGCAGTACTTC.

The CDR3 reads CASSLLPSGTGEKLFF. The CDR3 DNA follows: TGCGCCAGCAGTTTGTTACCCTCGGGGACGGGTGAAAAACTGTTTTTT. This sequence joins TRBV5-1 and TRBJ1-4; possible D gene TRBD1, 5 bases. This CDR3 is 16 amino acids long. The V and J ends lost 5 bases and 7 bases respectively, with 21 bases between them. Germline V gene sequence: CDR1 SGHRS, CDR2 YFSETQ.

The count of this clone is one. CDR3 nucleotides: TGTGCCAGCAGTTCGAATCAAGACGGACGCACTGAAGCTTTCTTT. The encoded protein is CASSSNQDGRTEAFF. This chain joins TRBV28 and TRBJ1-1; D remains ambiguous. Trimming left V 4 bases short and J 4 bases short, with 16 bases between. Germline loops: CDR1 MDHEN, CDR2 SYDVKM. The CDR3 is 15 amino acids.

This clone showed up just once. The J gene is TRBJ2-2, the V gene TRBV2; TRBD2 agrees at 7 bases. V lost 4 bases, J lost 6 bases, and 5 bases stayed unmatched. CDR3 size: 14 residues. Germline assignment: CDR1 SNHLY and CDR2 FYNNEI. DNA of the CDR3: TGTGCCAGCAGTGGCGTGGGAGGGGCCGGGGAGCTGTTTTTT. This codes for CASSGVGGAGELFF.

This chain uses TRBV28 with TRBJ1-6; weak D call: TRBD1 (6 bases). With 5 bases removed from V and 6 bases from J, the gap between germline ends came to 14 bases. The CDR3 loop spans 15 amino acids. Germline-derived CDR1 and CDR2 are MDHEN and SYDVKM. CDR3 DNA sequence: TGTGCCAGCAGTCCCCCGACAGGCAGTAATTCACCCCTCCACTTT. Translation gives CASSPPTGSNSPLHF.

The rearrangement links TRBV5-4 to TRBJ1-1, with D perhaps TRBD1 (5 bases). The V end lost 0 bases, the J end lost 0 bases, and 12 bases lay between the germline ends. The CDR3 is 16 amino acids. The germline V gene has CDR1 SGHNT and CDR2 YYREEE (reference sequence). CDR3 residues: CASSLEIGGMNTEAFF. Written as DNA, the CDR3 is TGTGCCAGCAGCTTGGAAATTGGGGGGATGAACACTGAAGCTTTCTTT.

The rearrangement joins TRBV19 to TRBJ2-7; 7 nucleotides align to TRBD1. The CDR3 is 15 amino acids. Losses at the gene ends were 2 bases for V and 1 base for J; bases not matched to a gene: 5. Germline CDR1 is LNHDA and CDR2 is SQIVND (reference sequence). CDR3 bases: TGTGCCAGTAGTATACTTGGACAGGTATCCTACGAGCAGTACTTC. Translation: CASSILGQVSYEQYF.

The V call is TRBV28, the J call TRBJ2-5; D may be TRBD2 (6 bases). The V and J ends lost 6 bases and 2 bases respectively, with 16 bases between them. This CDR3 has 15 residues. CDR1 is MDHEN and CDR2 is SYDVKM in the germline V gene. Here the CDR3 DNA reads TGTGCCAGCAGCCCGGTTGGCGGGGAGCAAGAGACCCAGTACTTC. Its translation is CASSPVGGEQETQYF.

Comment on this clone: Distinct nucleotide sequences in the sample also encode this CDR3. V and J are TRBV7-9 and TRBJ2-1; 7 nucleotides align to TRBD2. The CDR3 is 15 residues long. The germline gives CDR1 SEHNR, CDR2 FQNEAQ (reference sequence). V was pared by 1 base and J by 2 bases, with 2 bases of the junction left unmatched. CDR3 DNA: TGTGCCAGCAGCTTAGATCGGGGGGCCTACAATGAGCAGTTCTTC. As protein: CASSLDRGAYNEQFF.

The chain recombines TRBV4-1 with TRBJ2-7, with D perhaps being TRBD1 or TRBD2 (5 bases each). V was cut by 1 base and J by 2 bases, with 6 bases left in between. The CDR3 consists of 13 residues. CDR1 is MGHRA and CDR2 is YSYEKL in the germline V gene. The CDR3 DNA reads as TGCGCCAGCAGCCAAGGGGGGACCTACGAGCAGTACTTC. It yields the protein CASSQGGTYEQYF.